Listed below are T cell receptor beta chains from one sample, sequenced in a study of T cells in Graves' hyperthyroidism and ophthalmopathy. TCRdb processed the multiplex PCR reads anew with MiXCR; each CDR3 protein has one entry. The data contain hundreds of thousands of distinct CDR3 sequences, less than 20% of them singletons. What was sequenced was blood. The receptors originated from a man between 40 and 49 years old with Graves' ophthalmopathy. Each CDR3 is given with its conserved first and last residue. D genes are given only for firm matches. Where a row states a size, it is once, few, many or the class of an expanded clone; other rows omit it.

abundance: many; d_gene: .; j_gene: TRBJ2-3; v_gene: TRBV18; CDR3nt: TGTGCCAGCTCATTCCGTGAGGCAGATACGCAGTATTTT; CDR3aa: CASSFREADTQYF
abundance: few; d_gene: .; j_gene: TRBJ1-2; v_gene: TRBV6-1; CDR3nt: TGTGCCAGCAGACTGCCAGACTATGGCTACACCTTC; CDR3aa: CASRLPDYGYTF
abundance: once; d_gene: TRBD1; j_gene: TRBJ2-1; v_gene: TRBV2; CDR3nt: TGTGCCAGCAGTGGGTTGACAGGGGGCTGGGATGAGCAGTTCTTC; CDR3aa: CASSGLTGGWDEQFF
abundance: many; d_gene: .; j_gene: TRBJ2-3; v_gene: TRBV7-3; CDR3nt: TGTGCCAGCAGCTTGGGGGCACGGGGCACAGATACGCAGTATTTT; CDR3aa: CASSLGARGTDTQYF
abundance: few; d_gene: .; j_gene: TRBJ2-3; v_gene: TRBV15; CDR3nt: TGTGCCACCAGCAGCCGGACAGGCACAGATACGCAGTATTTT; CDR3aa: CATSSRTGTDTQYF
abundance: .; d_gene: .; j_gene: TRBJ2-5; v_gene: TRBV2; CDR3nt: TGTGCCAGCAGGCCCGGGACCCAGTACTTC; CDR3aa: CASRPGTQYF
abundance: few; d_gene: .; j_gene: TRBJ1-4; v_gene: TRBV28; CDR3nt: TGTGCCAGCAGTTTAAAGGCGGGGAAACTGTTTTTT; CDR3aa: CASSLKAGKLFF
abundance: few; d_gene: TRBD1; j_gene: TRBJ1-2; v_gene: TRBV28; CDR3nt: TGTGCCAGCCGTCAACCCCTGGGGACAGAGTATGGCTACACCTTC; CDR3aa: CASRQPLGTEYGYTF
abundance: .; d_gene: .; j_gene: TRBJ2-5; v_gene: TRBV30; CDR3nt: TGTGCCTGGAGTGTACCCCCCATGCCTACCCAGTACTTC; CDR3aa: CAWSVPPMPTQYF
abundance: many; d_gene: .; j_gene: TRBJ2-3; v_gene: TRBV6-2/TRBV6-3; CDR3nt: TGTGCCAGCAGTTACTCGAGTCTTCCCACAGATACGCAGTATTTT; CDR3aa: CASSYSSLPTDTQYF
abundance: many; d_gene: .; j_gene: TRBJ2-5; v_gene: TRBV2; CDR3nt: TGTGCCAGCACCGTAGCGGTGGTATGGGAGACCCAGTACTTC; CDR3aa: CASTVAVVWETQYF
abundance: .; d_gene: .; j_gene: TRBJ1-4; v_gene: TRBV6-1; CDR3nt: TGTGCCAGCATCCTGGCAGGGACTCGGGGTGAAAAACTGTTTTTT; CDR3aa: CASILAGTRGEKLFF
abundance: .; d_gene: .; j_gene: TRBJ2-2; v_gene: TRBV4-3; CDR3nt: TGCGCCAGCAGCCGAGGGGGGGGCGGGATGAACACCGGGGAGCTGTTTTTT; CDR3aa: CASSRGGGGMNTGELFF
abundance: many; d_gene: TRBD2; j_gene: TRBJ2-1; v_gene: TRBV11-3; CDR3nt: TGTGCCAGCAGCTTAGATGGCGGGGGAAATGAGCAGTTCTTC; CDR3aa: CASSLDGGGNEQFF
abundance: .; d_gene: .; j_gene: TRBJ1-5; v_gene: TRBV19; CDR3nt: TGTGCCAGTAGTGGTCCCGGGGTTTATCAGCCCCAGCATTTT; CDR3aa: CASSGPGVYQPQHF
abundance: few; d_gene: .; j_gene: TRBJ2-6; v_gene: TRBV5-1; CDR3nt: TGCGCCAGCGGCCCGGGCGGGACTGGGGCCAACGTCCTGACTTTC; CDR3aa: CASGPGGTGANVLTF
abundance: many; d_gene: .; j_gene: TRBJ2-5; v_gene: TRBV2; CDR3nt: TGTGCCAGCAGTGAAGGGAGGTGGGAGACCCAGTACTTC; CDR3aa: CASSEGRWETQYF
abundance: many; d_gene: TRBD2; j_gene: TRBJ2-1; v_gene: TRBV7-9; CDR3nt: TGTGCCAGCAGCGATACTAGCGGGGGGGCCCCCTACAATGAGCAGTTCTTC; CDR3aa: CASSDTSGGAPYNEQFF
abundance: many; d_gene: TRBD2; j_gene: TRBJ2-7; v_gene: TRBV28; CDR3nt: TGTGCCAGCAGTTTATCTCCGGGGCTAGCGGGAGTTGAGCAGTACTTC; CDR3aa: CASSLSPGLAGVEQYF
abundance: .; d_gene: .; j_gene: TRBJ2-5; v_gene: TRBV20-1; CDR3nt: TGCAGTGGCCCACGTCAAGAGACCCAGTACTTC; CDR3aa: CSGPRQETQYF
abundance: many; d_gene: .; j_gene: TRBJ2-7; v_gene: TRBV3-1; CDR3nt: TGTGCCAGCAGCCAAGAAGGGGTTGGCGAGCAGTACTTC; CDR3aa: CASSQEGVGEQYF
abundance: few; d_gene: .; j_gene: TRBJ2-2; v_gene: TRBV4-3; CDR3nt: TGCGCCAGCAGCCAAGAGGTCAGGACCTTAGGCGGGGAGCTGTTTTTT; CDR3aa: CASSQEVRTLGGELFF
abundance: .; d_gene: .; j_gene: TRBJ2-7; v_gene: TRBV18; CDR3nt: TGTGCCAGCTCACCAAGGGCCCAGGGCCGGTACGAGCAGCACTTC; CDR3aa: CASSPRAQGRYEQHF
abundance: few; d_gene: .; j_gene: TRBJ2-7; v_gene: TRBV20-1; CDR3nt: TGCAGTGCTAGGACAGGAACCTGGACCTCCTACGAGCAGTACTTC; CDR3aa: CSARTGTWTSYEQYF
abundance: once; d_gene: .; j_gene: TRBJ2-7; v_gene: TRBV4-2; CDR3nt: TGTGCCAGCAGTCCAGACAGCAGCACCTACGAGCAGTACTTC; CDR3aa: CASSPDSSTYEQYF
abundance: many; d_gene: .; j_gene: TRBJ2-3; v_gene: TRBV2; CDR3nt: TGTGCCAGCAGTGAAGCGGGGGCGGTAACGCTAGATACGCAGTATTTT; CDR3aa: CASSEAGAVTLDTQYF
abundance: many; d_gene: TRBD2; j_gene: TRBJ2-2; v_gene: TRBV6-1; CDR3nt: TGTGCCAGCAGTGTAGGCGGGAGCGACACCGGGGAGCTGTTTTTT; CDR3aa: CASSVGGSDTGELFF
abundance: .; d_gene: TRBD2; j_gene: TRBJ2-6; v_gene: TRBV9; CDR3nt: TGTGCCAGCAGCGTAGCGGGAGGGGGGTCTGGGGCCAACGTCCTGACTTTC; CDR3aa: CASSVAGGGSGANVLTF
abundance: many; d_gene: TRBD1; j_gene: TRBJ2-7; v_gene: TRBV5-1; CDR3nt: TGCGCCAGCAGCCCTTCGACGGACAGGCCCCCCGACGAGCAGTACTTC; CDR3aa: CASSPSTDRPPDEQYF
abundance: few; d_gene: .; j_gene: TRBJ1-1; v_gene: TRBV6-5; CDR3nt: TGTGCCAGCAGTTACCAGGTGAACACTGAAGCTTTCTTT; CDR3aa: CASSYQVNTEAFF
abundance: many; d_gene: TRBD2; j_gene: TRBJ2-1; v_gene: TRBV20-1; CDR3nt: TGCAGTGCTAGTCCAGCGGGAAAAAATGAGCAGTTCTTC; CDR3aa: CSASPAGKNEQFF
abundance: .; d_gene: TRBD1; j_gene: TRBJ2-1; v_gene: TRBV6-1; CDR3nt: TGTGCCAGCAGAATGACAGGGAACAATGAGCAGCTCTTC; CDR3aa: CASRMTGNNEQLF
abundance: once; d_gene: TRBD2; j_gene: TRBJ2-3; v_gene: TRBV15; CDR3nt: TGTGCCACCAGCAGCCTACTTCGACTAGCGGGAGGCCTCACAGATACGCAGTATTTT; CDR3aa: CATSSLLRLAGGLTDTQYF
abundance: once; d_gene: TRBD1; j_gene: TRBJ1-2; v_gene: TRBV5-1; CDR3nt: TGCGCCAGCAGCCTAAGACAGGGGCAAGACTATGGCTACACCTTC; CDR3aa: CASSLRQGQDYGYTF
abundance: .; d_gene: TRBD2; j_gene: TRBJ2-3; v_gene: TRBV6-1; CDR3nt: TGTGCCACCCAACCTTATAGCGGGGGGAAAGATACGCAGTATTTT; CDR3aa: CATQPYSGGKDTQYF
abundance: few; d_gene: TRBD2; j_gene: TRBJ2-3; v_gene: TRBV7-2; CDR3nt: TGTGCCAGCAGATCACTAGCGGGAGTCCTTACACCTAGCACAGATACGCAGTATTTT; CDR3aa: CASRSLAGVLTPSTDTQYF
abundance: many; d_gene: TRBD1; j_gene: TRBJ1-1; v_gene: TRBV2; CDR3nt: TGTGCCAGCAGCAAAGGACAGGGGGACACTGAAGCTTTCTTT; CDR3aa: CASSKGQGDTEAFF
abundance: many; d_gene: TRBD2; j_gene: TRBJ2-7; v_gene: TRBV28; CDR3nt: TGTGCCAGCAGCAACCCCCCGGGACTAGCGGGGGGGGGGGCCTACGAGCAGTACTTC; CDR3aa: CASSNPPGLAGGGAYEQYF
abundance: .; d_gene: TRBD1; j_gene: TRBJ1-1; v_gene: TRBV9; CDR3nt: TGTGCCAGCAGCGCAAACCGGGACAGGGGGACGAACACTGAAGCTTTCTTT; CDR3aa: CASSANRDRGTNTEAFF
abundance: few; d_gene: .; j_gene: TRBJ1-4; v_gene: TRBV5-1; CDR3nt: TGCGCCAGCAGCCAGACAGGCGGAACTAATGAAAAACTGTTTTTT; CDR3aa: CASSQTGGTNEKLFF
abundance: .; d_gene: TRBD1; j_gene: TRBJ1-2; v_gene: TRBV9; CDR3nt: TGTGCCAGCAGCGCGACGACAGGGAGGGAATATGGCTACACCTTC; CDR3aa: CASSATTGREYGYTF
abundance: many; d_gene: .; j_gene: TRBJ1-5; v_gene: TRBV5-5; CDR3nt: TGTGCCAGCAGCTTGGAAGGGGGTCAGCCCCAGCATTTT; CDR3aa: CASSLEGGQPQHF
abundance: .; d_gene: .; j_gene: TRBJ1-1; v_gene: TRBV9; CDR3nt: TGTGCCAGCAGCATACGAGGGGGATCTGAAGCTTTCTTT; CDR3aa: CASSIRGGSEAFF
abundance: many; d_gene: .; j_gene: TRBJ2-7; v_gene: TRBV6-2/TRBV6-3; CDR3nt: TGTGCCAGCAGTTACCCCCAGGGAAGGTCCTACGAGCAGTACTTC; CDR3aa: CASSYPQGRSYEQYF
abundance: few; d_gene: .; j_gene: TRBJ2-5; v_gene: TRBV28; CDR3nt: TGTGCCAGCAGTTCCCGCCCTGGTGGGGAGACCCAGTACTTC; CDR3aa: CASSSRPGGETQYF
abundance: few; d_gene: .; j_gene: TRBJ2-7; v_gene: TRBV4-1; CDR3nt: TGCGCCAGCAGCCAAGACTGGGGACTGGAGCAGTACTTC; CDR3aa: CASSQDWGLEQYF
abundance: few; d_gene: TRBD2; j_gene: TRBJ2-3; v_gene: TRBV12-3/TRBV12-4; CDR3nt: TGTGCCAGCAGCAAGCGGGAGGGCGCAGATACGCAGTATTTT; CDR3aa: CASSKREGADTQYF
abundance: .; d_gene: .; j_gene: TRBJ1-1; v_gene: TRBV30; CDR3nt: TGTGCCTGGAACGTGGACGAAAACACTGAAGCTTTCTTT; CDR3aa: CAWNVDENTEAFF
abundance: .; d_gene: .; j_gene: TRBJ1-5; v_gene: TRBV6-1; CDR3nt: TGTGCCAGCAGTGAAAGCGGAGCAGCCGTCGGAGCGCCCCAGCATTTT; CDR3aa: CASSESGAAVGAPQHF
abundance: .; d_gene: TRBD2; j_gene: TRBJ2-3; v_gene: TRBV9; CDR3nt: TGTGCCAGCAGCGCTACGAGAGGACTAGCAGGCGATACGCAGTATTTT; CDR3aa: CASSATRGLAGDTQYF
abundance: .; d_gene: .; j_gene: TRBJ2-5; v_gene: TRBV11-2; CDR3nt: TGTGCCAGCAGCTTAGGGGTCACGGGTAAAGAGACCCAGTACTTC; CDR3aa: CASSLGVTGKETQYF
abundance: many; d_gene: TRBD1; j_gene: TRBJ2-3; v_gene: TRBV7-3; CDR3nt: TGTGCCAGCAGCCGCCGGACAGGGGGCTTGGATACGCAGTATTTT; CDR3aa: CASSRRTGGLDTQYF
abundance: .; d_gene: .; j_gene: TRBJ2-2; v_gene: TRBV5-4; CDR3nt: TGTGCCAGCAGCAAGGCATCTTCCGGGACCCTCGGGGAGCTGTTTTTT; CDR3aa: CASSKASSGTLGELFF
abundance: many; d_gene: .; j_gene: TRBJ2-5; v_gene: TRBV7-8; CDR3nt: TGTGCCAGCAGCTTAGCCAGGCCGCAAGAGACCCAGTACTTC; CDR3aa: CASSLARPQETQYF
abundance: .; d_gene: .; j_gene: TRBJ1-1; v_gene: TRBV27; CDR3nt: TGTGCCAGCAGGGGGCTTTCGCGGACTGAAGCTTTCTTT; CDR3aa: CASRGLSRTEAFF
abundance: many; d_gene: .; j_gene: TRBJ1-1; v_gene: TRBV28; CDR3nt: TGTGCCAGCAGTTTGGGTAGGGCGACTGAAGCTTTCTTT; CDR3aa: CASSLGRATEAFF
abundance: many; d_gene: .; j_gene: TRBJ2-7; v_gene: TRBV6-1; CDR3nt: TGTGCCAGCAGTGAAAGGGGGGGGGCTAGCGGTTCCTACGAGCAGTACTTC; CDR3aa: CASSERGGASGSYEQYF
abundance: many; d_gene: TRBD2; j_gene: TRBJ2-7; v_gene: TRBV2; CDR3nt: TGTGCCAGCAATGCTTGGGGATTAGCGGGAGGAACCGAGCAGTACTTC; CDR3aa: CASNAWGLAGGTEQYF
abundance: many; d_gene: TRBD1; j_gene: TRBJ2-2; v_gene: TRBV3-1; CDR3nt: TGTGCCAGCAGCCTGCAGGGGGCCATTAACACCGGGGAGCTGTTTTTT; CDR3aa: CASSLQGAINTGELFF
abundance: few; d_gene: .; j_gene: TRBJ1-4; v_gene: TRBV9; CDR3nt: TGTGCCAGCAGCGTAGCATCGGCAACTAATGAAAAACTGTTTTTT; CDR3aa: CASSVASATNEKLFF